This TCR beta chain is from a study of shared clonotypes between healthy human individuals. Study outcomes and limitations: Owing to a small donor count, the genetic and exposure-history diversity represented was limited.

Sequencing was performed with immunoSEQ multiplex PCR; in TCRdb, only in-frame clones are kept and a portion is missing. The sample includes some 2.1 million clones, 85% to 95% of them seen just once. To note about this clone: What it recognizes is unknown.

CD4+ cell separation produced CD45RA+ naive and CD45RA-negative memory subsets. Germline CDR1 reads SGHDT; CDR2 reads YYEEEE. Deletions cut 3 bases from V and 2 bases from J, with 9 bases between. The CDR3 extends over 13 amino acids. The J gene is TRBJ2-7, the V gene TRBV5-6; weak D call: TRBD1 (5 bases). The source of this sequence is a man aged 18 to 35 in good health. Sequencing input: naive CD4+ T cells sorted from blood. Subset in this sample: CD45RA+ positively selected. The CDR3 nucleotides are TGTGCCAGCAGCTCCGACAGTCCCTACGAGCAGTACTTC. This encodes CASSSDSPYEQYF.